The rows below give T cell receptor beta chains drawn from one sample of a study of T cells expressing NK-cell markers. After re-calling the 5' RACE reads, TCRdb lists one entry per CDR3 protein, DNA absent. Recorded for this sample: about 460,000 distinct CDR3 sequences. Material for sequencing was blood T cells: a sorted CD56 or NKG2C T cell subset, CD4+ or CD8+ T cells, or bulk PBMC T cells (not recorded which). The receptors originated from a woman aged 50 to 60 in good health. Each CDR3 is given with its conserved first and last residue. The order of the fields is V gene, J gene, CDR3 protein.

v_call: TRBV7-9; j_call: TRBJ2-1; cdr3_aa: CASSLTLARGYNEQFF
v_call: TRBV12-3/TRBV12-4; j_call: TRBJ2-5; cdr3_aa: CASSSDVQETQYF
v_call: TRBV4-1; j_call: TRBJ2-2; cdr3_aa: CASSPLAGAETGELFF
v_call: TRBV20-1; j_call: TRBJ2-4; cdr3_aa: CSATGMGSGGDLGIQYF
v_call: TRBV29-1; j_call: TRBJ2-1; cdr3_aa: CSSTGGEGPREQFF
v_call: TRBV12-3/TRBV12-4; j_call: TRBJ2-1; cdr3_aa: CASSDRQVYNEQFF
v_call: TRBV7-9; j_call: TRBJ1-4; cdr3_aa: CASSLPTSTNEKLFF
v_call: TRBV5-6; j_call: TRBJ1-1; cdr3_aa: CASSLRIVTEAFF
v_call: TRBV2; j_call: TRBJ2-2; cdr3_aa: CASSDGSSQSVGELFF
v_call: TRBV12-3/TRBV12-4; j_call: TRBJ2-1; cdr3_aa: CASRRSGTRSYNEQFF
v_call: TRBV5-1; j_call: TRBJ2-5; cdr3_aa: CASSLETPGNQETQYF
v_call: TRBV5-1; j_call: TRBJ2-1; cdr3_aa: CASSPNRMAGGHEQFF
v_call: TRBV6-2/TRBV6-3; j_call: TRBJ2-1; cdr3_aa: CASNQQGRSYNEQFF
v_call: TRBV25-1; j_call: TRBJ1-5; cdr3_aa: CASSLLTGEPQHF
v_call: TRBV5-4; j_call: TRBJ2-3; cdr3_aa: CASSTGLATKTDTQYF
v_call: TRBV6-1; j_call: TRBJ2-3; cdr3_aa: CASSDSHTQYF
v_call: TRBV20-1; j_call: TRBJ2-1; cdr3_aa: CSAEGSGRAGEQFF
v_call: TRBV25-1; j_call: TRBJ2-7; cdr3_aa: CASSDTGQFYEQYF
v_call: TRBV5-1; j_call: TRBJ2-1; cdr3_aa: CASSLSLATNEQFF
v_call: TRBV20-1; j_call: TRBJ2-1; cdr3_aa: CSARRLPSSYNEQFF
v_call: TRBV5-1; j_call: TRBJ1-1; cdr3_aa: CASSSGGAETEAFF
v_call: TRBV9; j_call: TRBJ2-3; cdr3_aa: CASSSGPSTRTDTQYF
v_call: TRBV6-2/TRBV6-3; j_call: TRBJ2-5; cdr3_aa: CASSSLTFSGTQYF
v_call: TRBV21-1; j_call: TRBJ1-5; cdr3_aa: CASSKASNRDRNSNQPQHF
v_call: TRBV11-2; j_call: TRBJ2-3; cdr3_aa: CASSFLAGRFGTDTQYF
v_call: TRBV29-1; j_call: TRBJ2-1; cdr3_aa: CSVESPSRGRSYNEQFF